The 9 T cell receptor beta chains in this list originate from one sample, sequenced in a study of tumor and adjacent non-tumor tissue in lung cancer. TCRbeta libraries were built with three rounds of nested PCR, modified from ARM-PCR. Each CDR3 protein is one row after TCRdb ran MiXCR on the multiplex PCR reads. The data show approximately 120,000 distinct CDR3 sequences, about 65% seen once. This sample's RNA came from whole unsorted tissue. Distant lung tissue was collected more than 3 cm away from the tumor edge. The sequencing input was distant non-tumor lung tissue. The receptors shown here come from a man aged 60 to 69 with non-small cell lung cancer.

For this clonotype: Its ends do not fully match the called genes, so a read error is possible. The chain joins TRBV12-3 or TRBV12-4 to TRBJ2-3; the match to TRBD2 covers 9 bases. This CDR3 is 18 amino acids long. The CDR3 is CASRPPFLAGLARDKQYF. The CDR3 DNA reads TGTGCCAGCAGACCTCCCTTCCTAGCGGGACTTGCCAGAGATAAGCAGTATTTT.

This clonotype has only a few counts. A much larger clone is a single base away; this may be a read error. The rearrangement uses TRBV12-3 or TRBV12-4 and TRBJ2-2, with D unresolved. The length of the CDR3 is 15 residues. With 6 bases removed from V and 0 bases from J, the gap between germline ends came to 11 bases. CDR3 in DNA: TGTGCCAGCAGGTTGCGGATGACGAACACCGGGGAGCTGTTTTTT. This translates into CASRLRMTNTGELFF.

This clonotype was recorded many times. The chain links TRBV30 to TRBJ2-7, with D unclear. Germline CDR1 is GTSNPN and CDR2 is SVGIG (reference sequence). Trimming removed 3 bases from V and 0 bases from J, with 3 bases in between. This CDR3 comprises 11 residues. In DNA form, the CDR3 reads TGTGCCTGGAGCTTCTCCTACGAGCAGTACTTC. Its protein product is CAWSFSYEQYF. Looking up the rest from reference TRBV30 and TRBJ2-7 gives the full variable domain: SQTIHQWPATLVQPVGSPLSLECTVEGTSNPNLYWYRQAAGRGLQLLFYSVGIGQISSEVPQNLSASRPQDRQFILSSKKLLLSDSGFYLCAWSFSYEQYFGPGTRLTVT.

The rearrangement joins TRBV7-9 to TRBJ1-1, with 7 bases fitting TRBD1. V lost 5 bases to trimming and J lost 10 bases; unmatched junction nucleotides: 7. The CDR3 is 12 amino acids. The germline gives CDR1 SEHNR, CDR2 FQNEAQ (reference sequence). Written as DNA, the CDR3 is TGTGCCAGCAGCGATGTAGGGGGCGTAGCTTTCTTT. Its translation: CASSDVGGVAFF. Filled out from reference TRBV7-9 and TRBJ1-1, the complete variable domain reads DTGVSQNPRHKITKRGQNVTFRCDPISEHNRLYWYRQTLGQGPEFLTYFQNEAQLEKSRLLSDRFSAERPKGSFSTLEIQRTEQGDSAMYLCASSDVGGVAFFGQGTRLTVV.

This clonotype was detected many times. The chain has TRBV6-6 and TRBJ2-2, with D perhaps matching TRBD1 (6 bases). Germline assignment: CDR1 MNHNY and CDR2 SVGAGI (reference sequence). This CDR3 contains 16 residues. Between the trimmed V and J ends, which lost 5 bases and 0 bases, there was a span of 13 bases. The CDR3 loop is CASSKNRDTNTGELFF. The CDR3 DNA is TGTGCCAGCAGTAAAAACCGGGACACGAACACCGGGGAGCTGTTTTTT.

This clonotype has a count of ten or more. In DNA, the CDR3 is TGTGCCACACGCGGGCGAGGAGAGACCCAGTACTTC. Translation: CATRGRGETQYF. The rearrangement uses TRBV6-5 and TRBJ2-5, with D perhaps TRBD2 (5 bases). Trimming shortened V by 10 bases and J by 4 bases, and 13 bases separated the two germline ends. CDR1 MNHEY and CDR2 SVGAGI come from the germline V gene. The CDR3 consists of 12 residues.

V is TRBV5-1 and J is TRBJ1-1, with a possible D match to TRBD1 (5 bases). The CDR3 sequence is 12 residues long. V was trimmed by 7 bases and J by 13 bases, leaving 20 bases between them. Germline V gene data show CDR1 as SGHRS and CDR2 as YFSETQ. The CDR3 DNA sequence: TGCGCCAGCGCCTCGCCTGGGACCCCAGTTTTCTTT. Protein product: CASASPGTPVFF. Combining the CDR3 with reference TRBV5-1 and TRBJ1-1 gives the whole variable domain KAGVTQTPRYLIKTRGQQVTLSCSPISGHRSVSWYQQTPGQGLQFLFEYFSETQRNKGNFPGRFSGRQFSNSRSEMNVSTLELGDSALYLCASASPGTPVFFGQGTRLTVV.

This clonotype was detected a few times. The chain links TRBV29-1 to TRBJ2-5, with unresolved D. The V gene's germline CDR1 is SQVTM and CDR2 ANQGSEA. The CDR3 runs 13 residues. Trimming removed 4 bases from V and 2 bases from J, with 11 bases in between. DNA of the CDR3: TGCAGCGTTGTACCGACAAGGCAAGAGACCCAGTACTTC. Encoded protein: CSVVPTRQETQYF.

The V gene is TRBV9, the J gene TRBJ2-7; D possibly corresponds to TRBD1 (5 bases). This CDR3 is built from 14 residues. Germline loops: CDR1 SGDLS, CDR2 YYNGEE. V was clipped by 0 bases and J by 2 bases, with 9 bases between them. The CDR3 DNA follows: TGTGCCAGCAGCGTAGGCCAGGGCCCCTACGAGCAGTACTTC. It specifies CASSVGQGPYEQYF. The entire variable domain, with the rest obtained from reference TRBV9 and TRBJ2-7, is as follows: DSGVTQTPKHLITATGQRVTLRCSPRSGDLSVYWYQQSLDQGLQFLIQYYNGEERAKGNILERFSAQQFPDLHSELNLSSLELGDSALYFCASSVGQGPYEQYFGPGTRLTVT.